One sample yielded the 15 T cell receptor beta chains listed below, sequenced in a study of blood T cell repertoires in COVID-19. Sequencing used immunoSEQ multiplex PCR; TCRdb keeps in-frame clones, though not all of them. There are 150,000 to 200,000 clones in the sample; approximately 85% occur only once, and about 9.4% lies in the top ten. The sequencing sample was made of PBMCs or T cells enriched from blood (not recorded which). The receptors shown here come from a woman aged 18-30 years who had recovered from COVID-19.

The rearrangement links TRBV12-3 or TRBV12-4 to TRBJ1-6; weak D call: TRBD1 (6 bases). The CDR3 length is 13 residues. V lost 11 bases, J lost 7 bases, and 15 bases lay in between. The CDR3 bases are TGTGCCCCCAGGGGAACCAAGAATTCACCCCTCCACTTT. Its protein is CAPRGTKNSPLHF.

The gene calls are TRBV18 and TRBJ1-4; D perhaps matches TRBD1 (5 bases). This CDR3 is 15 amino acids long. The V and J ends lost 3 bases and 8 bases respectively, with 16 bases between them. Germline V gene data show CDR1 as KGHSH and CDR2 as LQKENI. The CDR3 DNA is TGTGCCAGCTCACCCTCGGGGGGGGTTGGAGAAAAACTGTTTTTT. Encoded protein: CASSPSGGVGEKLFF.

The V call is TRBV12-3 or TRBV12-4, the J call TRBJ1-1, with D maybe TRBD1 (5 bases). V was shortened by 6 bases and J by 11 bases, with 19 bases between the two germline ends. This CDR3 is 13 amino acids long. For the CDR3, the DNA is TGTGCCAGCAGATACCAAGGGGAGGGTGGGGCTTTCTTT. Its protein is CASRYQGEGGAFF.

This chain joins TRBV18 and TRBJ2-4, with D perhaps TRBD2 (6 bases). V shed 3 bases and J shed 0 bases, with 18 bases lying between them. Germline-derived CDR1 and CDR2 are KGHSH and LQKENI. This CDR3 contains 18 residues. The CDR3 region is CASSPIGPSDIAKNIQYF. The CDR3 DNA reads as TGTGCCAGCTCACCCATAGGTCCTAGCGACATAGCCAAAAACATTCAGTACTTC.

The chain links TRBV13 to TRBJ2-7, with unresolved D. CDR1 is PRHDT and CDR2 is FYEKMQ in the germline V gene (reference sequence). There are 14 residues in the CDR3. The germline V and J ends were trimmed by 0 bases and 3 bases, with 9 bases remaining between them. In DNA, the CDR3 is TGTGCCAGCAGCTTAGGGCGTCGTCTCTACGAGCAGTACTTC. It encodes CASSLGRRLYEQYF.

The V and J genes are TRBV30 and TRBJ2-5; D might be TRBD1 (6 bases). This CDR3 is built from 12 residues. Trimming left V 3 bases short and J 9 bases short, with 14 bases between. Germline CDR1 reads GTSNPN; CDR2 reads SVGIG (reference sequence). CDR3 DNA sequence: TGTGCCTGGAGGGGCCCTGGGGGCGCCCAGTACTTC. Amino acids: CAWRGPGGAQYF.

The chain employs TRBV30 and TRBJ1-2, with 10 positions matching TRBD1. The CDR3 extends over 13 amino acids. Germline assignment: CDR1 GTSNPN and CDR2 SVGIG (reference sequence). J lost 8 bases, V lost 0 bases, and 3 bases had no gene match. CDR3 bases: TGTGCCTGGAGTGTAGGGACAGGGGTGGGCTACACCTTC. Its translation is CAWSVGTGVGYTF.

This rearrangement joins TRBV5-1 to TRBJ2-7, with 7 bases identical to TRBD1. The CDR3 totals 16 residues. The trim removed 4 bases at V and 2 bases at J, leaving 12 bases unmatched. Germline assignment: CDR1 SGHRS and CDR2 YFSETQ. In nucleotides, the CDR3 is TGCGCCAGCAGCCCAGACCCCGGGACAGAGACCTACGAGCAGTACTTC. It codes for CASSPDPGTETYEQYF.

The chain has TRBV27 and TRBJ1-5; D is uncertain. This CDR3 has 16 amino acids. Trimming removed 5 bases from V and 3 bases from J, with 17 bases in between. Looked up from germline, CDR1 is MNHEY and CDR2 is SMNVEV (reference sequence). CDR3 region: CASSPYLSGFNQPQHF. In DNA form, the CDR3 reads TGTGCCAGCAGTCCCTACCTCAGCGGGTTCAATCAGCCCCAGCATTTT.

The chain is built from TRBV28 and TRBJ2-2; D may be TRBD2 (6 bases). This CDR3 comprises 12 residues. CDR1 is MDHEN and CDR2 is SYDVKM in the germline V gene. V was shortened by 6 bases and J by 6 bases, with 8 bases between the two germline ends. CDR3 residues: CASRTGAGELFF. For the CDR3, the DNA is TGTGCCAGCAGGACGGGGGCCGGGGAGCTGTTTTTT.

The chain uses TRBV19 and TRBJ1-6; D is possibly TRBD1 (6 bases). The germline V gene has CDR1 LNHDA and CDR2 SQIVND (reference sequence). V lost 5 bases and J 7 bases, leaving 18 bases between the germline ends. CDR3 length equals 16 residues. CDR3 nucleotide sequence: TGTGCCAGTAGTTCAATTACAGGGACGGTAAATTCACCCCTCCACTTT. It yields the protein CASSSITGTVNSPLHF.

This clone occurred a few times. The J gene is TRBJ2-3, the V gene TRBV25-1; D is possibly TRBD1 (7 bases). The CDR3 consists of 17 residues. Looked up from germline, CDR1 is MGHDK and CDR2 is SYGVNS. Between the trimmed V and J ends, which lost 6 bases and 2 bases, there was a span of 21 bases. The CDR3 sequence is CASRPWGAGGPTDTQYF. The CDR3 DNA reads as TGTGCCAGCAGGCCTTGGGGGGCAGGGGGACCCACAGATACGCAGTATTTT. The full variable domain, rest sourced from reference TRBV25-1 and TRBJ2-3, is EADIYQTPRYLVIGTGKKITLECSQTMGHDKMYWYQQDPGMELHLIHYSYGVNSTEKGDLSSESTVSRIRTEHFPLTLESARPSHTSQYLCASRPWGAGGPTDTQYFGPGTRLTVL.

This chain uses TRBV2 with TRBJ2-3, with TRBD2 identical over 10 bases. Trimming at V came to 5 bases and at J to 0 bases, leaving 11 bases not matched to a gene. The CDR3 loop spans 18 amino acids. Germline CDR1 and CDR2: SNHLY and FYNNEI. This CDR3 reads CASSTRTSGDSSTDTQYF. CDR3 DNA sequence: TGTGCCAGCAGTACGAGGACTAGCGGTGATTCTAGCACAGATACGCAGTATTTT. The variable domain in full, with the rest retrieved from reference TRBV2 and TRBJ2-3, is EPEVTQTPSHQVTQMGQEVILRCVPISNHLYFYWYRQILGQKVEFLVSFYNNEISEKSEIFDDQFSVERPDGSNFTLKIRSTKLEDSAMYFCASSTRTSGDSSTDTQYFGPGTRLTVL.

The V gene is TRBV28, the J gene TRBJ1-1; D gene unclear. The germline CDR1 and CDR2 sequences are MDHEN and SYDVKM. V was cut by 5 bases and J by 0 bases, with 7 bases left in between. The CDR3 loop spans 13 amino acids. The DNA for the CDR3 is TGTGCCAGCAGTAAACGGTTGAACACTGAAGCTTTCTTT. Its protein product is CASSKRLNTEAFF.

There are a few counts of this clone. The chain is built from TRBV19 and TRBJ1-1, with 7 nucleotides matching TRBD1. CDR3 size: 13 residues. V gave up 7 bases and J gave up 1 base; unmatched junction bases: 3. The germline CDR1 and CDR2 sequences are LNHDA and SQIVND (reference sequence). The CDR3 loop reads CASKGAGNTEAFF. In DNA, the CDR3 is TGTGCCAGTAAGGGGGCGGGGAACACTGAAGCTTTCTTT.